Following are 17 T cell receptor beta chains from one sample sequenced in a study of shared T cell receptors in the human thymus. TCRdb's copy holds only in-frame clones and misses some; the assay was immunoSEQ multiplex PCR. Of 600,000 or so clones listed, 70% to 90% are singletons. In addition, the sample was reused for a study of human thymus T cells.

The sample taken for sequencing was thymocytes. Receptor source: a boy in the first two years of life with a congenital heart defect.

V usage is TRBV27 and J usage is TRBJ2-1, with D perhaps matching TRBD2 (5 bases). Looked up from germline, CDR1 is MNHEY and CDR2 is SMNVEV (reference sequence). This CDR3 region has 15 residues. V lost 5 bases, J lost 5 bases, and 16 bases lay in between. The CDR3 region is CASSGKRAADNEQFF. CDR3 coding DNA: TGTGCCAGCAGTGGAAAGAGGGCCGCGGACAATGAGCAGTTCTTC.

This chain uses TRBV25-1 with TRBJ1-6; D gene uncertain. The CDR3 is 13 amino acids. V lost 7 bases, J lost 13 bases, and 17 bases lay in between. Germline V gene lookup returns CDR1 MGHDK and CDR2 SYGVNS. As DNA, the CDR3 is TGTGCCAGCAACTCGAAAGGAGTAATCCCCCTCCACTTT. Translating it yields CASNSKGVIPLHF.

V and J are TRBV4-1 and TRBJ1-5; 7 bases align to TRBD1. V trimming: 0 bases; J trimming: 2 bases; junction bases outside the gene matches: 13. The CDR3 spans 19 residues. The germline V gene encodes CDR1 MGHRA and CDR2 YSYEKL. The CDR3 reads CASSQDGGTDLVGNQPQHF. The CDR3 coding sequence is TGCGCCAGCAGCCAAGATGGGGGGACAGATTTAGTTGGCAATCAGCCCCAGCATTTT.

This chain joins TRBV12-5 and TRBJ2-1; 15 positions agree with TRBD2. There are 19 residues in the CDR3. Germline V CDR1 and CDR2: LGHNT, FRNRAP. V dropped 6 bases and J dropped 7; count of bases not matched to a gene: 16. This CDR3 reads CASGSSPRTSGRGLNEQFF. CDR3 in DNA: TGTGCTAGTGGGTCCTCCCCCCGGACTAGCGGGAGGGGCTTGAATGAGCAGTTCTTC.

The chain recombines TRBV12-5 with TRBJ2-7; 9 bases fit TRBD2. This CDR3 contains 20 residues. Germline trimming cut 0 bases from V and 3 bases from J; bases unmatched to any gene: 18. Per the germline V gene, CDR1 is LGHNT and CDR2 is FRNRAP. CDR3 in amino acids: CASGLVLGREGPSDHYEQYF. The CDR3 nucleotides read TGTGCTAGTGGTTTGGTACTGGGGCGGGAGGGCCCTTCGGATCACTACGAGCAGTACTTC.

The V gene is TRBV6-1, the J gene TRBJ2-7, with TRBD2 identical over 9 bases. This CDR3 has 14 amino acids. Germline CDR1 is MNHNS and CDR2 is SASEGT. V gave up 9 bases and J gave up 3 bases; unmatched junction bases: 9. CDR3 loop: CASSLAGEIYEQYF. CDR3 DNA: TGTGCCAGTAGTTTAGCGGGAGAGATCTACGAGCAGTACTTC.

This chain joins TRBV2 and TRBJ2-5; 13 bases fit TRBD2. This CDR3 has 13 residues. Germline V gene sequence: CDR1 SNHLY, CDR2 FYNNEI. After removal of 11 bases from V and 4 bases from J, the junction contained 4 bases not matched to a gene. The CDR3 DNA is TGTGCCCGCGGGACTAGCGGGACAGAGACCCAGTACTTC. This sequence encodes CARGTSGTETQYF.

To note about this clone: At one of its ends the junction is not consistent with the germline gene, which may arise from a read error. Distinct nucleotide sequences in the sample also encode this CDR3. The CDR3 sequence is CATGWGQGQTLNSPLHF. In DNA, the CDR3 is TGTGCCACCGGGTGGGGACAGGGGCAAACATTAAATTCCCCCCTCCACTTT. The rearrangement uses TRBV2 and TRBJ1-6, with 10 bases aligning to TRBD1. Germline V CDR1 and CDR2: SNHLY, FYNNEI. The CDR3 loop spans 17 amino acids.

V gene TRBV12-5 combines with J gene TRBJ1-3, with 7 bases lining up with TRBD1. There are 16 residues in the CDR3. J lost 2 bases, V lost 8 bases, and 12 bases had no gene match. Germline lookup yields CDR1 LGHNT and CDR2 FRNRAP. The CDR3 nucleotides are TGTGCTAGTAGACCGCAGGGGGAGCGTCCTGGAAACACCATATATTTT. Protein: CASRPQGERPGNTIYF.

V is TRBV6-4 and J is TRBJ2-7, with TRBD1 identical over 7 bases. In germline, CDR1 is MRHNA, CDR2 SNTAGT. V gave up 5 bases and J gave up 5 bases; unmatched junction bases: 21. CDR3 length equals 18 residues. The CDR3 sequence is CASSPESTGSRIPHEQYF. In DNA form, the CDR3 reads TGTGCCAGCAGTCCCGAATCGACAGGGTCAAGGATCCCCCACGAGCAGTACTTC.

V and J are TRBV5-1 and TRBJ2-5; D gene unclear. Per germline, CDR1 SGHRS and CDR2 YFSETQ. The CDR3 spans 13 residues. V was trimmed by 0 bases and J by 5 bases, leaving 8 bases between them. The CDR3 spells CASSLDRSETQYF. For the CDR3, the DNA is TGCGCCAGCAGCTTGGATCGGTCGGAGACCCAGTACTTC.

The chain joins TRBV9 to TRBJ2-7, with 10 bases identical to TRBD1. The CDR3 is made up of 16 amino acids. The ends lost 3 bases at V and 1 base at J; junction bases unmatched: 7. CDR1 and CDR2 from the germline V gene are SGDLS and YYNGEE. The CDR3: CASSATGGASSYEQYF. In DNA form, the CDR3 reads TGTGCCAGCAGCGCGACAGGGGGCGCGTCTTCCTACGAGCAGTACTTC.

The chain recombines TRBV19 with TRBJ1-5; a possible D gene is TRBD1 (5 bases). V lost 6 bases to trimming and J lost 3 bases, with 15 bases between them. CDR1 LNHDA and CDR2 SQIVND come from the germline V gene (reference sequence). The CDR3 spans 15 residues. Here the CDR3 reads CASSTGHVVNQPQHF. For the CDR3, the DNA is TGTGCCAGTAGCACAGGACATGTAGTCAATCAGCCCCAGCATTTT.

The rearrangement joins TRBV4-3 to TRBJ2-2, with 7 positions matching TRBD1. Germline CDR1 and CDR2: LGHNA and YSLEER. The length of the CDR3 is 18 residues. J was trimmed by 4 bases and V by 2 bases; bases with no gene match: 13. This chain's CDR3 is CASSQYKPGTDFTGELFF. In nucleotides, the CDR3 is TGCGCCAGCAGCCAATATAAACCCGGGACAGACTTCACCGGGGAGCTGTTTTTT.

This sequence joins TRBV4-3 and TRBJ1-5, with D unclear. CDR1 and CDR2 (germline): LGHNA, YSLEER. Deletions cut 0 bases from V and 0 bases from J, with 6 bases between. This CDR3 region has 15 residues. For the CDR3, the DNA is TGCGCCAGCAGCCAAGACGGGAGTAGCAATCAGCCCCAGCATTTT. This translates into CASSQDGSSNQPQHF.

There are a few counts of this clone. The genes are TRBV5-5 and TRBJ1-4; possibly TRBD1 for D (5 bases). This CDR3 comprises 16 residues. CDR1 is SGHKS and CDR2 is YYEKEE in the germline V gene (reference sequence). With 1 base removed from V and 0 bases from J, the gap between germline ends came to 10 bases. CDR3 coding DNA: TGTGCCAGCAGCTTGATAAAGACAGCAACTAATGAAAAACTGTTTTTT. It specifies CASSLIKTATNEKLFF.

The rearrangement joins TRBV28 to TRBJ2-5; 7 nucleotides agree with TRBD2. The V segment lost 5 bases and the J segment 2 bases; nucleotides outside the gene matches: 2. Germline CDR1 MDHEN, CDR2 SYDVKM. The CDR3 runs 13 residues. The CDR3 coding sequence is TGTGCCAGCAGTAGCGGGACTCAAGAGACCCAGTACTTC. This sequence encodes CASSSGTQETQYF.